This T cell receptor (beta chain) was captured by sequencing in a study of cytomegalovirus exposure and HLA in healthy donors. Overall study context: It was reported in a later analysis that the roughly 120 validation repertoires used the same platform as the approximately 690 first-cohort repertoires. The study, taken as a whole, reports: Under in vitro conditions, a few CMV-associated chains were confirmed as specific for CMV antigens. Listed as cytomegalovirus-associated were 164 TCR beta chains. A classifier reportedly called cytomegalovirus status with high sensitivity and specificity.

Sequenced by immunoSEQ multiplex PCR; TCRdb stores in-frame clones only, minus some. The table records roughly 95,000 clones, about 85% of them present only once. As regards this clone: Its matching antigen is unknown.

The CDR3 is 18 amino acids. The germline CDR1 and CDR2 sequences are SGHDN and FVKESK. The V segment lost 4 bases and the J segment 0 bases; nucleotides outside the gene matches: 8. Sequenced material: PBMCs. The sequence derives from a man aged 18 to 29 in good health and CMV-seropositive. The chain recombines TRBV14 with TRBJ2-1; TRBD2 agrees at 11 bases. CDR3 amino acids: CASSLLAGAVSSYNEQFF. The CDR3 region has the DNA TGTGCCAGCAGCCTACTAGCGGGAGCGGTGAGCTCCTACAATGAGCAGTTCTTC.